This T cell receptor beta chain was captured in a study of CD4 and CD8 cells across lung adenocarcinoma regions. In its sample, this clonotype was seen a few times. This CDR3 region has 13 residues. The V end lost 6 bases, the J end lost 6 bases, and 11 bases lay between the germline ends. TCRdb recomputed calls from the PCR reads with MiXCR, one row per CDR3 protein. The table has 24,000 or so distinct CDR3 sequences, over 40% seen once. This TCR was sampled from a male donor with lung adenocarcinoma. The CD4 and CD8 labels of this study may be unreliable. The sample consisted of CD4+ T cells from the center of a lung tumor. V and J are TRBV12-3 or TRBV12-4 and TRBJ1-4; a possible D gene is TRBD1 (5 bases). The CDR3 coding sequence is TGTGCCAGCAGACTTGGGACCGATGAAAAACTGTTTTTT. It is translated as CASRLGTDEKLFF.